The source of this T cell receptor beta chain is a study of OX40 agonist ivuxolimab in advanced cancers. The V gene's germline CDR1 is MNHEY and CDR2 SVGAGI. The V and J ends lost 2 bases and 3 bases respectively, with 11 bases between them. CDR3 length: 14 amino acids. No patient had autoimmune disease or received systemic immunosuppression. Sampled blood was obtained at baseline, cycle 4 day 1, and cycle 7 day 1. Sequencing was performed with immunoSEQ multiplex PCR; in TCRdb, only in-frame clones are kept and a portion is missing. The repertoire includes 55,000 to 80,000 clones, more than 75% of them detected once, and around 2% sits in the top ten. Details on this clone: Its matching antigen is unknown.

Study-wide points: Doses of 0.1 to 3.0 mg/kg were accompanied by clonal expansion of CD4+ and CD8+ blood T cells by week 6.

This chain links TRBV6-5 with TRBJ2-7, with D possibly being TRBD1 (5 bases). The sequence was collected from an adult with an advanced solid tumor such as melanoma, head and neck, liver or kidney cancer. The sequencing used CD4+ or CD8+ T cells sorted from blood, collected in a trial of the OX40 agonist ivuxolimab. CDR3 residues: CASSYNGHRYEQYF. CDR3 DNA sequence: TGTGCCAGCAGTTACAATGGACATCGCTACGAGCAGTACTTC.